Listed below are T cell receptor beta chains from one sample, sequenced in a study of monozygotic twins with inflammatory bowel disease. TCRdb reanalyzed the 5' RACE reads, giving one entry per CDR3 protein sequence and no DNA. The sample data list around 370,000 distinct CDR3 sequences. The material sequenced was blood. All receptors derive from a human donor with ulcerative colitis or Crohn's disease, or a healthy co-twin of an affected twin (not recorded which). CDR3s include the opening cysteine and the closing phenylalanine or tryptophan.

TRBV9	TRBJ2-2	CASSVVGSGELFF
TRBV3-1	TRBJ2-7	CASSQVLDEQYF
TRBV7-2	TRBJ1-5	CASSLAWGGNQPQHF
TRBV19	TRBJ2-6	CASSTHMNSGANVLTF
TRBV11-1	TRBJ2-7	CASITASFGNNEQYF
TRBV18	TRBJ2-1	CASSPPGQGNEQFF
TRBV7-9	TRBJ2-7	CASSLGSMSSYEQYF
TRBV4-3	TRBJ2-1	CASSQDAAGPLGNEQFF
TRBV7-2	TRBJ2-7	CASSIGQIYEQYF
TRBV24-1	TRBJ2-7	CATSSTAANSYEQYF
TRBV7-2	TRBJ1-2	CASSPRDRVFNYGYTF
TRBV24-1	TRBJ2-1	CATSEANNEQFF
TRBV29-1	TRBJ2-3	CSGGDRALGDTQYF
TRBV5-1	TRBJ2-6	CASSMTTSGANVLTF
TRBV18	TRBJ2-2	CASSPPGGRNTGELFF
TRBV20-1	TRBJ2-3	CSASRGGQGTQYF
TRBV30	TRBJ1-2	CAWSDRVKGYTF
TRBV19	TRBJ1-2	CASSIGTGSYGYTF
TRBV7-9	TRBJ2-7	CASSLAVGGRYEQYF
TRBV12-3/TRBV12-4	TRBJ1-5	CASSQTGNNQPQHF
TRBV10-3	TRBJ2-2	CAISESTDYGELFF